This T cell receptor (beta chain) is from a study of radiotherapy plus CTLA-4 blockade in lung cancer. CDR3 length: 16 residues. Germline values: CDR1 SGHTA, CDR2 FQGTGA. V was trimmed by 5 bases and J by 0 bases, leaving 14 bases between them. Sequenced by immunoSEQ multiplex PCR; TCRdb stores in-frame clones only, minus some. The data contain roughly 93,000 clones, approximately 78% of them seen just once; the ten biggest clones take up about 3.5%. Focal radiation plus CTLA-4 blockade with ipilimumab was administered to patients who had chemo-refractory metastatic non-small-cell lung cancer. This chain connects TRBV7-3 to TRBJ2-1; D is perhaps TRBD1 (6 bases). The input for sequencing was peripheral blood, taken from a patient treated with radiotherapy plus ipilimumab. The sequence was obtained from a human donor with non-small cell lung cancer who had a partial response to radiotherapy plus ipilimumab. The DNA of the CDR3 is TGTGCCAGCAGCGGGGGCCGGGCGGGCTCCTACAATGAGCAGTTCTTC. Protein sequence: CASSGGRAGSYNEQFF.